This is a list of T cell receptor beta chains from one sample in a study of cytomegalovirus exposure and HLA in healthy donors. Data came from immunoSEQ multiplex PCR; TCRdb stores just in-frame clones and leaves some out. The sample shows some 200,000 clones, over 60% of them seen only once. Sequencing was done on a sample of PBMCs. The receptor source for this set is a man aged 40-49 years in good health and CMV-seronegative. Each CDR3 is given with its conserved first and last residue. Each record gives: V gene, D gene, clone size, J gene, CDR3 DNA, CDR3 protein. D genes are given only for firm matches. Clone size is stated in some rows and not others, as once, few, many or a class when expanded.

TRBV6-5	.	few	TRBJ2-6	TGTGCCAGCAGTTTACTCTCTGGGGCCAACGTCCTGACTTTC	CASSLLSGANVLTF
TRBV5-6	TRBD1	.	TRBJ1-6	TGTGCCAGCAGCTTGGCAGGGGGCAATTCACCCCTCCACTTT	CASSLAGGNSPLHF
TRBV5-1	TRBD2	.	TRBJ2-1	TGCGCCAGCAGCTTGGGACTAGGGGGACTAGCGGACAATGAGCAGTTCTTC	CASSLGLGGLADNEQFF
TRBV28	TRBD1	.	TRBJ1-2	TGTGCCAGCAGTCCGTGGACAGGCAACTATGGCTACACCTTC	CASSPWTGNYGYTF
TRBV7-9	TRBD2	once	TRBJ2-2	TGTGCCAGCAGTACCGGGACTAGCGGAACCGGGGAGCTGTTTTTT	CASSTGTSGTGELFF
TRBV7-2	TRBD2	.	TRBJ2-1	TGTGCCAGCAGGGGGGGATCGGGCGGGGGTAACTCCTACAATGAGCAGTTCTTC	CASRGGSGGGNSYNEQFF
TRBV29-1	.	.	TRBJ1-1	TGCAGCGTTGTTCAGGGGAGTTGGAACACTGAAGCTTTCTTT	CSVVQGSWNTEAFF
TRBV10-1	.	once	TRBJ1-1	TGCGCCAGCAGTGAGCCGGGGCAGGGGATGAACACTGAAGCTTTCTTT	CASSEPGQGMNTEAFF
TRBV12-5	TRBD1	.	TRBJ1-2	TGTGCTAGTGGTTCCAGGGACAGAGTCTCCTATGGCTACACCTTC	CASGSRDRVSYGYTF
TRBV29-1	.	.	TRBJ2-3	TGCAGCGTTGGCTCGACAGGGAGGACAGATACGCAGTATTTT	CSVGSTGRTDTQYF
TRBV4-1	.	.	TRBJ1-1	TGCGCCAGCAGCCAAGATGGGGCAGGGCGGGAGAACACTGAAGCTTTCTTT	CASSQDGAGRENTEAFF
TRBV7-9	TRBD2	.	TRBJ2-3	TGTGCCAGCGGATTTGGACTAGCTGAAGATACGCAGTATTTT	CASGFGLAEDTQYF
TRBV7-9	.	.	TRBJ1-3	TGTGCCAGCAGCAGCAGGGTCTCTGGAAACACCATATATTTT	CASSSRVSGNTIYF
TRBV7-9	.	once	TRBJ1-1	TGTGCCAGCAGCTTAACAGGTGCAAACACTGAAGCTTTCTTT	CASSLTGANTEAFF
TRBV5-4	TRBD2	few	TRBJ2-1	TGTGCCAGCAGCCGCGGGAGTAGCGGGATATACAATGAGCAGTTCTTC	CASSRGSSGIYNEQFF
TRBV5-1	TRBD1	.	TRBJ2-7	TGCGCCAGCAGCGGGACAGGAGACGAGCAGTACTTC	CASSGTGDEQYF
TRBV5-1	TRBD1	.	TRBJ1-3	TGCGCCAGCAGCTTGGAACAGGGGTTCTCTGGAAACACCATATATTTT	CASSLEQGFSGNTIYF
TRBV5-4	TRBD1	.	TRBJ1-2	TGTGCCAGCAGCTCCCATGGACAGGGGGACCTAGGGTTGAAAGGCTACACCTTC	CASSSHGQGDLGLKGYTF
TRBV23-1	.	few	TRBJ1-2	TGCGCCAGCAGTGGGGGCCGAGGCTACACCTTC	CASSGGRGYTF
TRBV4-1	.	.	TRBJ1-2	TGCGCCAGCAGCCAAACACCCCGATTGGGCTACACCTTC	CASSQTPRLGYTF
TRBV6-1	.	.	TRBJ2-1	TGTGCCAGCAGTGTCCTTACAGGGTCCCCGCACAATGAGCAGTTCTTC	CASSVLTGSPHNEQFF
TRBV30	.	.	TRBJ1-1	TGTGCCTGGAGTGGCAGTTTGAACACTGAAGCTTTCTTT	CAWSGSLNTEAFF
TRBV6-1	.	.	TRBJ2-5	TGTGCCAGCAGTGAAGCGGGAGGCGGGACTCCCGAACAAGAGACCCAGTACTTC	CASSEAGGGTPEQETQYF
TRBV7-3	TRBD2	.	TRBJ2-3	TGTGCCAGCAGCTTAACTAGCGGGTACACAGATACGCAGTATTTT	CASSLTSGYTDTQYF
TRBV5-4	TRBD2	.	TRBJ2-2	TGTGCCAGCAGCTTGGTAGGGAGGGGCAACACCGGGGAGCTGTTTTTT	CASSLVGRGNTGELFF
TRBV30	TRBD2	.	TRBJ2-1	TGTGCCTGGGCCCAACCGGGACTAGCGGGGAATGAGCAGTTCTTC	CAWAQPGLAGNEQFF
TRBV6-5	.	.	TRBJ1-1	TGTGCCAGCAGTGAAGGTGGCAGGGTGCCTGAAGCTTTCTTT	CASSEGGRVPEAFF
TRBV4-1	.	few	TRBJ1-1	TGCGCCAGCAGCCAAGGGCAGTCGGACCCAGGGGCTTTCTTT	CASSQGQSDPGAFF
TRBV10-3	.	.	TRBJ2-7	TGTGCCATCAGCTCCTCCGGGATCGCCTACGAGCAGTACTTC	CAISSSGIAYEQYF
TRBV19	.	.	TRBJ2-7	TGTGCCAGTAGTCGGGGGGACACCTCCTACGAGCAGTACTTC	CASSRGDTSYEQYF
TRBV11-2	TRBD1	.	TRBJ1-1	TGTGCCAGCAGCTCCGGGACAGTCATAATGAACACTGAAGCTTTCTTT	CASSSGTVIMNTEAFF
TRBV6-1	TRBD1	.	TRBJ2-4	TGTGCCAGCTCGGCGAAGGGGGCCCGATCAAACATTCAGTACTTC	CASSAKGARSNIQYF
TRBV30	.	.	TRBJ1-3	TGTGCCTGGAGCGGGTCTGGAAACACCATATATTTT	CAWSGSGNTIYF
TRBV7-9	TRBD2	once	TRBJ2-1	TGTGCCAGCAGCTCCGTACTAGCGGGGGCCACTGGGGATGAGCAGTTCTTC	CASSSVLAGATGDEQFF
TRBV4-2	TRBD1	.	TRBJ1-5	TGTGCCAGCAGCCGAACCGGGACAGGGGGCCCGTATAGCAATCAGCCCCAGCATTTT	CASSRTGTGGPYSNQPQHF
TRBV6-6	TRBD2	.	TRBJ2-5	TGTGCCAGCAGTCAAATATCCGGGACTAGAGAGACCCAGTACTTC	CASSQISGTRETQYF
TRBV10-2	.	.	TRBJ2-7	TGCGCCAGCAGTGTTGGCAGGGACAAATACGAGCAGTACTTC	CASSVGRDKYEQYF
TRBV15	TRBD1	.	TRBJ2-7	TGTGCCACCAGCGGGTGGGACAGGGCTTACGAGCAGTACTTC	CATSGWDRAYEQYF
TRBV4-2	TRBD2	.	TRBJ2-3	TGTGCCAGCAGCCAAAGGACTAGCGGGAGGGGTCTCAAGGGCACAGATACGCAGTATTTT	CASSQRTSGRGLKGTDTQYF
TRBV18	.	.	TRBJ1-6	TGTGCCAGCTCACCGTCAGGGCGGATCAATTCACCCCTCCACTTT	CASSPSGRINSPLHF
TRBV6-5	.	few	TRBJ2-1	TGTGCCAGCAGTTACACGCAGGATGGCATTAATGAGCAGTTCTTC	CASSYTQDGINEQFF
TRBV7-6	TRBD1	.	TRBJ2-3	TGTGCCAGCAGCTTATATCAGGGGGCCCGTTATGATACGCAGTATTTT	CASSLYQGARYDTQYF
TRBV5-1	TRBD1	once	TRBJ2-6	TGCGCCAGCAGCTGGAGGGACAGGGGCGAAGGGACCAACGTCCTGACTTTC	CASSWRDRGEGTNVLTF
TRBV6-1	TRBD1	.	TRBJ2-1	TGTGCCAGCAGTGAGGAGACAGGGGCCTACAATGAGCAGTTCTTC	CASSEETGAYNEQFF
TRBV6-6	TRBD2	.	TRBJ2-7	TGTGCCAGCAGTAGAGCGGGAGGCGGCCGGTACGAGCAGTACTTC	CASSRAGGGRYEQYF
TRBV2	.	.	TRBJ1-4	TGTGCCAGCAGTGAGTGGACAGCGGAACTGTTTTTT	CASSEWTAELFF
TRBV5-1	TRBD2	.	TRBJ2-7	TGCGCCAGCGGAAGCGGGAGTGGCTACGAGCAGTACTTC	CASGSGSGYEQYF
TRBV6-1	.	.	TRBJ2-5	TGTGCCAGCAGTGAAGGGGGAGCCCAGGAGACCCAGTACTTC	CASSEGGAQETQYF